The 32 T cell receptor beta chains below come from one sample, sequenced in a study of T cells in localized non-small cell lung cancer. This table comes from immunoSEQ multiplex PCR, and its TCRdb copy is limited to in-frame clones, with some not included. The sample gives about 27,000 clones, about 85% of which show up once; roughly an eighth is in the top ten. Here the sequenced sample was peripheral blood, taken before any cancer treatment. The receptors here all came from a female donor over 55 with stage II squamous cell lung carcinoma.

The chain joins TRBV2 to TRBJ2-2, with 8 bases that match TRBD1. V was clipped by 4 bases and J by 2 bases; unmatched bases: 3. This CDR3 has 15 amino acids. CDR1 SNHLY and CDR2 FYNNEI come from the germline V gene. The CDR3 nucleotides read TGTGCCAGCAGTGGACAGGGGCTAAACACCGGGGAGCTGTTTTTT. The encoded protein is CASSGQGLNTGELFF.

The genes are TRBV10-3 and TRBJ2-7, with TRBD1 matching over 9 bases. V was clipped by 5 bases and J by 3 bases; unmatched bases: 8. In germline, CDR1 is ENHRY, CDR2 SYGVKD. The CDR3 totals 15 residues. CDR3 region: CAISNPGQGIYEQYF. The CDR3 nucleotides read TGTGCCATCAGTAACCCGGGACAGGGTATCTACGAGCAGTACTTC.

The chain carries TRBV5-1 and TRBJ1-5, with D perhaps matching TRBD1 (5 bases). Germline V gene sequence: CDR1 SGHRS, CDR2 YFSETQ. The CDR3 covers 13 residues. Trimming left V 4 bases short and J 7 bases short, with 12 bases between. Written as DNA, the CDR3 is TGCGCCAGCAGCCGGGCGGGGGGACAGCCCCAGCATTTT. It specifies CASSRAGGQPQHF.

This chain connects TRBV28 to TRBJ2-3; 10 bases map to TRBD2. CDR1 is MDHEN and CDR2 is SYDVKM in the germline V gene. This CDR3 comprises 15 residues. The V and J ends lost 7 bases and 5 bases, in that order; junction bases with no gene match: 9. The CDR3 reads CASISGTSVGDTQYF. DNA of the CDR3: TGTGCCAGCATATCCGGGACTAGCGTGGGAGATACGCAGTATTTT.

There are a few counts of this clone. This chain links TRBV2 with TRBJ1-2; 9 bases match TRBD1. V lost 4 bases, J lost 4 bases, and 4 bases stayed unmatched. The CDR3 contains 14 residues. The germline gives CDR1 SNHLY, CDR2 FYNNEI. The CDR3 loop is CASSGQGEIYGYTF. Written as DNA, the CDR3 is TGTGCCAGCAGTGGACAGGGGGAAATCTATGGCTACACCTTC.

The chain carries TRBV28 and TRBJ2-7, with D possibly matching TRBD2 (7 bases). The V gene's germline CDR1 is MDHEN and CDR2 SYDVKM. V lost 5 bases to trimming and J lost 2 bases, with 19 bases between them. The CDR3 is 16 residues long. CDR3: CASSAPRGGHTYEQYF. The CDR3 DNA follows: TGTGCCAGCAGTGCCCCCCGCGGGGGCCACACCTACGAGCAGTACTTC. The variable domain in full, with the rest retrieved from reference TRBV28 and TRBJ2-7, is DVKVTQSSRYLVKRTGEKVFLECVQDMDHENMFWYRQDPGLGLRLIYFSYDVKMKEKGDIPEGYSVSREKKERFSLILESASTNQTSMYLCASSAPRGGHTYEQYFGPGTRLTVT.

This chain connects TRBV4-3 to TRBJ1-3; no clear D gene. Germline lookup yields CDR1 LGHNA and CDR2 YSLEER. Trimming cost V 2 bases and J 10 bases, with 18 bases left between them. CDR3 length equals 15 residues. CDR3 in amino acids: CASSQLTGSVSTIYF. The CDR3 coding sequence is TGCGCCAGCAGCCAATTGACCGGATCAGTCAGTACCATATATTTT.

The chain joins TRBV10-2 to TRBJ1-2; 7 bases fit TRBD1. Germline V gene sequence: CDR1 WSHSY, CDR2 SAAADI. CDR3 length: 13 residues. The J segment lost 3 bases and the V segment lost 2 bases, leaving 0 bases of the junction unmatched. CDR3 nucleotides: TGCGCCAGCAGTGAGGACAGGGACTATGGCTACACCTTC. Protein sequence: CASSEDRDYGYTF.

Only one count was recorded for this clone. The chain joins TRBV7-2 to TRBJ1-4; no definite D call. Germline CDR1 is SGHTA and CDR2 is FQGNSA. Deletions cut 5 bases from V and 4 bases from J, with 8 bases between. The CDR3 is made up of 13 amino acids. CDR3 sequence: CASSIENNEKLFF. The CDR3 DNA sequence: TGTGCCAGCAGCATCGAAAATAATGAAAAACTGTTTTTT.

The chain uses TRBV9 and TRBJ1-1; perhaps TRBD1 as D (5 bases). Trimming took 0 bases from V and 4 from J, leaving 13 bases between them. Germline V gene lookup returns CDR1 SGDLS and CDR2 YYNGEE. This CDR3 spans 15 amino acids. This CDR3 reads CASSVDLEGSTEAFF. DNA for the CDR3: TGTGCCAGCAGCGTAGACCTGGAGGGGAGCACTGAAGCTTTCTTT.

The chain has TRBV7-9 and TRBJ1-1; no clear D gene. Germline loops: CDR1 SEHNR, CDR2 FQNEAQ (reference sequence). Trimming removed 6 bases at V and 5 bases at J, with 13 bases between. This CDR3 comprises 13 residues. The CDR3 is CASSRLVETEAFF. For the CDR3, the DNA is TGTGCCAGCAGTAGGTTGGTGGAGACTGAAGCTTTCTTT.

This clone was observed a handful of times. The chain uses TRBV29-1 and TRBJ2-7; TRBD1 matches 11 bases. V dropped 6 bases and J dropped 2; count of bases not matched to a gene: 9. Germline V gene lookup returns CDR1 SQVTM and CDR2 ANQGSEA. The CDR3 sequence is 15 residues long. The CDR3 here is CSVSGQGASAYEQYF. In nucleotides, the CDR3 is TGCAGCGTATCCGGACAGGGGGCCTCGGCCTACGAGCAGTACTTC.

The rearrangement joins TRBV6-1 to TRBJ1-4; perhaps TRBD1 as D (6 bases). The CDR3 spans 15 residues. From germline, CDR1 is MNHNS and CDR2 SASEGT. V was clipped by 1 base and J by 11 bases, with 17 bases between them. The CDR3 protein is CASSEVGGRSVKLFF. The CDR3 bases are TGTGCCAGCAGTGAAGTTGGGGGGCGCTCCGTTAAACTGTTTTTT.

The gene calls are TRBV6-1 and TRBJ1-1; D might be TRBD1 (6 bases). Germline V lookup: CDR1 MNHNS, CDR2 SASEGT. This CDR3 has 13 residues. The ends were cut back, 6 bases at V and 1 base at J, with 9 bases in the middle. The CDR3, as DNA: TGTGCCAGCAGCTCAGGGGCGAACACTGAAGCTTTCTTT. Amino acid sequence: CASSSGANTEAFF.

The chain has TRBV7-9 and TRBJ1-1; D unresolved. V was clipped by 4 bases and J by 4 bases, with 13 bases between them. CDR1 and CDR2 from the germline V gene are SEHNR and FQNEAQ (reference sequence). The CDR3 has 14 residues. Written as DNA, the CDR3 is TGTGCCAGCAGCTGGAGGGTTAGTGGCACTGAAGCTTTCTTT. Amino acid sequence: CASSWRVSGTEAFF.

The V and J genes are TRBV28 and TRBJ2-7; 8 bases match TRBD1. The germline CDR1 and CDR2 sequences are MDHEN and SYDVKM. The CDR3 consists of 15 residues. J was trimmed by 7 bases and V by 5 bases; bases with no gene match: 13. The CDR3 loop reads CASSPPGQESSEQYF. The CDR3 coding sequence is TGTGCCAGCAGTCCCCCGGGACAGGAGTCCTCGGAGCAGTACTTC.

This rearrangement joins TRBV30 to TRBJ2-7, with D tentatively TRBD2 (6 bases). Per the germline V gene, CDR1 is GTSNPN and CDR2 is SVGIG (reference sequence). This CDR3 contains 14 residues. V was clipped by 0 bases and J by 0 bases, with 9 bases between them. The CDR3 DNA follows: TGTGCCTGGAGTGTATTGGAGGGCTCCTACGAGCAGTACTTC. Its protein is CAWSVLEGSYEQYF.

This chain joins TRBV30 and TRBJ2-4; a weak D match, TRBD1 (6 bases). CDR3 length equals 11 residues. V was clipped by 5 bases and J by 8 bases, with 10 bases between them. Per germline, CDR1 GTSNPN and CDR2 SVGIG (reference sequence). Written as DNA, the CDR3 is TGTGCCTGGGCCAGGGGATACATTCAGTACTTC. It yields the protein CAWARGYIQYF.

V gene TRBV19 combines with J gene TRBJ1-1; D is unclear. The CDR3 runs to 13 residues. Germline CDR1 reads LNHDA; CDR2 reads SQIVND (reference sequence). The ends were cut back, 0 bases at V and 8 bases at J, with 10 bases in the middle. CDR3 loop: CASSIDLDREAFF. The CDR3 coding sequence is TGTGCCAGTAGTATAGACCTGGACCGAGAAGCTTTCTTT.

CDR3 region: CASSPGQGETQYF. CDR3 DNA: TGTGCCAGCTCACCAGGTCAGGGAGAGACCCAGTACTTC. This sequence joins TRBV18 and TRBJ2-5, with a tentative D call TRBD1 (5 bases). Deletions cut 2 bases from V and 4 bases from J, with 8 bases between. Germline CDR1 and CDR2: KGHSH and LQKENI. The CDR3 consists of 13 residues.

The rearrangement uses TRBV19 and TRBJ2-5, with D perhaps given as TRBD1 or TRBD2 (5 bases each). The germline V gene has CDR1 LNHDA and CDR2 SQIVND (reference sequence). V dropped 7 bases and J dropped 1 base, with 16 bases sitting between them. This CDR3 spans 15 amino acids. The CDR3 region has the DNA TGTGCCAGTATGGGGAACTCAGGGACCCAAGAGACCCAGTACTTC. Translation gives CASMGNSGTQETQYF.

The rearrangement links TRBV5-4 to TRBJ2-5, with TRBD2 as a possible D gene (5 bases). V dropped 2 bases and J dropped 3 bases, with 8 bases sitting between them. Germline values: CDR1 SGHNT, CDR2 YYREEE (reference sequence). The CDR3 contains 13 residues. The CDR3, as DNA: TGTGCCAGCAGCTTTCACGGGGAAGAGACCCAGTACTTC. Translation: CASSFHGEETQYF.

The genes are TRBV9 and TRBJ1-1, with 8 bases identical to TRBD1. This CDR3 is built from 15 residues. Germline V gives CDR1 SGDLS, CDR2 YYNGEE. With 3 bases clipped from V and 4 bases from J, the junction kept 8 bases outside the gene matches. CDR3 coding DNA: TGTGCCAGCAGCGCCCTAGGGACAGGAGGCACTGAAGCTTTCTTT. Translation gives CASSALGTGGTEAFF.

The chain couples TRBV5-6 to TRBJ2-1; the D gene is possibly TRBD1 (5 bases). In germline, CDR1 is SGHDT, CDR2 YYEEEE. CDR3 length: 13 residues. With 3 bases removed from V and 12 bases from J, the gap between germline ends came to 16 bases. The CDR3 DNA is TGTGCCAGCAGCTCCCGGGCCTTCCAGGGGCAGTTCTTC. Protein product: CASSSRAFQGQFF.

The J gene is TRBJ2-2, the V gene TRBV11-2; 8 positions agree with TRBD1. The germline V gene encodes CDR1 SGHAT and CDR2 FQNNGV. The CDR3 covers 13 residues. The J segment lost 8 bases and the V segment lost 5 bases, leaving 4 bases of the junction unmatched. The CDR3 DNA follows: TGTGCCAGCAGCCCTCAGGGGGCAGGGGAGCTGTTTTTT. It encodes CASSPQGAGELFF.

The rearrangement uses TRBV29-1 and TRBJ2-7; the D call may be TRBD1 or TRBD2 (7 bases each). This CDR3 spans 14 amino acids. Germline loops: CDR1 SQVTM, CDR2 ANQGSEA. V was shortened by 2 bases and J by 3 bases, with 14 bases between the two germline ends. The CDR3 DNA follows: TGCAGCGTTGAAATAGCAGGGGGGGTCTACGAGCAGTACTTC. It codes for CSVEIAGGVYEQYF.

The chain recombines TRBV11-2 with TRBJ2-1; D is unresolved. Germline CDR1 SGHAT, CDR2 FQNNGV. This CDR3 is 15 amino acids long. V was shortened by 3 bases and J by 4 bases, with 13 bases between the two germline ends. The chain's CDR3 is CASSFFSADYNEQFF. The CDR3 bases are TGTGCCAGCAGCTTTTTCAGCGCCGATTACAATGAGCAGTTCTTC.

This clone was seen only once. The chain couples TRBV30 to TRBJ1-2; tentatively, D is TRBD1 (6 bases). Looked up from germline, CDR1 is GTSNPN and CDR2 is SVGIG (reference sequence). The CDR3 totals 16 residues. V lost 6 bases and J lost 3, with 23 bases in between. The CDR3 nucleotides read TGTGCCTGTCCTTCCGACCGGGGGGCGATCTACTATGGCTACACCTTC. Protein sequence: CACPSDRGAIYYGYTF. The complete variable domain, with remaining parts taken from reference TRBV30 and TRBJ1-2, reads SQTIHQWPATLVQPVGSPLSLECTVEGTSNPNLYWYRQAAGRGLQLLFYSVGIGQISSEVPQNLSASRPQDRQFILSSKKLLLSDSGFYLCACPSDRGAIYYGYTFGSGTRLTVV.

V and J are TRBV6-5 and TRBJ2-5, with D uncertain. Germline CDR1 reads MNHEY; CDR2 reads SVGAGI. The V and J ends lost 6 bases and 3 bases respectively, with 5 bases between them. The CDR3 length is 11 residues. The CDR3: CASRREETQYF. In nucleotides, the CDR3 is TGTGCCAGCAGACGCGAAGAGACCCAGTACTTC.

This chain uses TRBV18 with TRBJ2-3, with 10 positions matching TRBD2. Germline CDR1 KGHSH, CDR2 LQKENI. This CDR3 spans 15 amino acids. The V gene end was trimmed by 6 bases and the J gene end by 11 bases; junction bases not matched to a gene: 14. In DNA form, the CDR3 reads TGTGCCAGCTCCGAGGGGACTAGCGACTCGCGTAGGCAGTATTTT. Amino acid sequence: CASSEGTSDSRRQYF.

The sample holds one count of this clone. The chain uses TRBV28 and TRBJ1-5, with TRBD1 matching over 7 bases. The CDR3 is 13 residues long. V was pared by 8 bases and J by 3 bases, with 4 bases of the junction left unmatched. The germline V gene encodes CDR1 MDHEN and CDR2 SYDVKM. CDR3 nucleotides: TGTGCCAGCCGACAGGGCTACAATCAGCCCCAGCATTTT. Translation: CASRQGYNQPQHF.

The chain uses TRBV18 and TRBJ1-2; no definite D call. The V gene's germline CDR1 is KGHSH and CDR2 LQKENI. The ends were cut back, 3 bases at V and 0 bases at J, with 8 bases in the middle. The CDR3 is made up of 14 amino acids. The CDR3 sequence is CASSPAGSNYGYTF. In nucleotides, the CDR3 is TGTGCCAGCTCACCCGCCGGATCTAACTATGGCTACACCTTC. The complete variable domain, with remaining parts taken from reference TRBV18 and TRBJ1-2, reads NAGVMQNPRHLVRRRGQEARLRCSPMKGHSHVYWYRQLPEEGLKFMVYLQKENIIDESGMPKERFSAEFPKEGPSILRIQQVVRGDSAAYFCASSPAGSNYGYTFGSGTRLTVV.